These T cell receptor beta chains were read from a single sample in a study of CXCR3-negative and CXCR3-positive naive CD8 T cells. TCRdb reprocessed the 5' RACE reads, with one entry per CDR3 protein and no DNA. Its clone listing holds more than 80,000 distinct CDR3 sequences. The sequenced material came from naive CXCR3+ CD8+ T cells from blood. These receptor sequences come from a human donor in good health. Some clones in this sample may be carry-over from other donors' samples. Both conserved end residues are part of each CDR3. Fields, in order: CDR3 length, V gene, J gene, CDR3 protein.

>14|TRBV28|TRBJ1-1
CASSFGEYNTEAFF
>12|TRBV12-3/TRBV12-4|TRBJ2-1
CASSQSPREQFF
>15|TRBV14|TRBJ2-7
CASSQGLYSSYEQYF
>16|TRBV1|TRBJ2-3
CTSSQGHGAGTDTQYF
>15|TRBV3-1|TRBJ1-3
CASSQDTSSGNTIYF
>16|TRBV9|TRBJ2-2
CASSERGGLDTGELFF
>13|TRBV5-1|TRBJ2-7
CASSARSSYEQYF
>17|TRBV24-1|TRBJ1-2
CATSDSSAWDRDYGYTF
>13|TRBV7-6|TRBJ2-7
CASSLAEGDEQYF
>12|TRBV29-1|TRBJ1-2
CSVPGGRYGYTF
>14|TRBV5-5|TRBJ1-1
CASSLEGGSSEAFF
>18|TRBV4-3|TRBJ2-1
CASSQDRAIAPIHNEQFF
>14|TRBV5-5|TRBJ2-7
CASSWGTGTYEQYF
>14|TRBV4-1|TRBJ2-7
CASRGDYLQKEQYF
>16|TRBV4-3|TRBJ2-7
CASSQEGTVSSYEQYF
>13|TRBV6-5|TRBJ2-5
CASKLVNQETQYF
>14|TRBV11-2|TRBJ2-5
CASSPGGGLETQYF